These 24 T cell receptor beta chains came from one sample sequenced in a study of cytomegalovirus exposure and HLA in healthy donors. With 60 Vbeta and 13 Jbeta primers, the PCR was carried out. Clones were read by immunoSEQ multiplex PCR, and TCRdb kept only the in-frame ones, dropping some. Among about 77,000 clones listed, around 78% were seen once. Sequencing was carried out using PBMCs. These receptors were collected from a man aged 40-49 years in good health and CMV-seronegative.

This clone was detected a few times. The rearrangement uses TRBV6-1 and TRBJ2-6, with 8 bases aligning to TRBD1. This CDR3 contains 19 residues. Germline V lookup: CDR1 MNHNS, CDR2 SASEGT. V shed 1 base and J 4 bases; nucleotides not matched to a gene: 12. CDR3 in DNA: TGTGCCAGCAGTGAAGACTTGGCCAGGGGGCGAGGCGGGGCCAACGTCCTGACTTTC. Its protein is CASSEDLARGRGGANVLTF.

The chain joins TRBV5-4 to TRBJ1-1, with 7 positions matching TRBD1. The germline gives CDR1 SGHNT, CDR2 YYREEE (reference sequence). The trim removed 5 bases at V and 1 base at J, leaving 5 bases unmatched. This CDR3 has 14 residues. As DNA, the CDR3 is TGTGCCAGCAGTATGGGACAGACGAACACTGAAGCTTTCTTT. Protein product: CASSMGQTNTEAFF.

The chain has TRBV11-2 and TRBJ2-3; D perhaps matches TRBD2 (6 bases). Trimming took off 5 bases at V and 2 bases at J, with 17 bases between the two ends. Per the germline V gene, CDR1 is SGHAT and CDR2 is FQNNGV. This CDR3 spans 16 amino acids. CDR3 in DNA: TGTGCCAGCAGCCCCCACCGGGACTCCCACACAGATACGCAGTATTTT. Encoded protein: CASSPHRDSHTDTQYF.

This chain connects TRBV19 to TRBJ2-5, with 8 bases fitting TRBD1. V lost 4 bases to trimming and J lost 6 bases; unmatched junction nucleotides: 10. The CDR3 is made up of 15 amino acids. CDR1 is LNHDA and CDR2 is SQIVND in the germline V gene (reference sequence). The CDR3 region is CASSTTGALSKTQYF. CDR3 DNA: TGTGCCAGTAGTACGACAGGGGCCCTATCTAAGACCCAGTACTTC.

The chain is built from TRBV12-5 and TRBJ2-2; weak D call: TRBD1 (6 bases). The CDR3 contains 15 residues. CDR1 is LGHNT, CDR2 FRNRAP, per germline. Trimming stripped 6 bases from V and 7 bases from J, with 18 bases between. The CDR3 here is CASGSLQGQGGELFF. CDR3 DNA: TGTGCTAGTGGATCCCTACAGGGTCAGGGCGGGGAGCTGTTTTTT.

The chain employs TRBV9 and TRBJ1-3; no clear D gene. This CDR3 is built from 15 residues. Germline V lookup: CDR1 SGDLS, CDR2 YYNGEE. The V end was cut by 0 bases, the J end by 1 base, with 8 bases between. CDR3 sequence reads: CASSVGPGSGNTIYF. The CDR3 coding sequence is TGTGCCAGCAGCGTAGGGCCAGGTTCTGGAAACACCATATATTTT.

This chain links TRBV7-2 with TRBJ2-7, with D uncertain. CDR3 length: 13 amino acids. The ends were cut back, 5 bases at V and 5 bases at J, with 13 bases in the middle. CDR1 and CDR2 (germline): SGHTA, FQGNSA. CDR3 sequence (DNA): TGTGCCAGCAGCGTCAGGTTGGGCGACGAGCAGTACTTC. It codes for CASSVRLGDEQYF.

The CDR3: CATSANPPGGGRDTQYF. The CDR3 region has the DNA TGTGCCACCAGCGCCAACCCTCCGGGGGGGGGCCGGGATACGCAGTATTTT. This chain joins TRBV15 and TRBJ2-3; 8 positions match TRBD2. The J segment lost 6 bases and the V segment lost 5 bases, leaving 16 bases of the junction unmatched. Germline CDR1 reads LNHNV; CDR2 reads YYDKDF (reference sequence). This CDR3 has 17 amino acids. Combining the CDR3 with reference TRBV15 and TRBJ2-3 gives the whole variable domain DAMVIQNPRYQVTQFGKPVTLSCSQTLNHNVMYWYQQKSSQAPKLLFHYYDKDFNNEADTPDNFQSRRPNTSFCFLDIRSPGLGDTAMYLCATSANPPGGGRDTQYFGPGTRLTVL.

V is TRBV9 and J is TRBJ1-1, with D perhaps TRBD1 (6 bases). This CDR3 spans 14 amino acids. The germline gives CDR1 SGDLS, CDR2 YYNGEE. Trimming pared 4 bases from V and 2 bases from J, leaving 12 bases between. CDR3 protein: CASSLQGSNTEAFF. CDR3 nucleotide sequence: TGTGCCAGCAGCCTACAGGGAAGTAACACTGAAGCTTTCTTT.

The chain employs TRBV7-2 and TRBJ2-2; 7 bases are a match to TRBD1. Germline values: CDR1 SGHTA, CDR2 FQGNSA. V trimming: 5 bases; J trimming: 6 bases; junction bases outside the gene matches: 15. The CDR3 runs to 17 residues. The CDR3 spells CASSPVPYRGRSGELFF. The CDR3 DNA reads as TGTGCCAGCAGCCCCGTCCCGTACAGGGGTCGGTCCGGGGAGCTGTTTTTT.

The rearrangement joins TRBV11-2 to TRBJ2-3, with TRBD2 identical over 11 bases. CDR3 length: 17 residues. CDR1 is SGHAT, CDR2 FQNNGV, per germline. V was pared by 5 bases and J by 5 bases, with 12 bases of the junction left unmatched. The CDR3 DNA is TGTGCCAGCAGCCTCGGACTACTAGCGGGGGCTGGAGATACGCAGTATTTT. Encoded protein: CASSLGLLAGAGDTQYF.

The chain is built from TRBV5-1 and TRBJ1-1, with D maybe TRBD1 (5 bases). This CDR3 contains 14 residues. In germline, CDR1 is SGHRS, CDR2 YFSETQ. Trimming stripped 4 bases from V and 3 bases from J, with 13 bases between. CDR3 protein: CASSPWGGDTEAFF. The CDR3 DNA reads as TGCGCCAGCAGCCCATGGGGGGGGGACACTGAAGCTTTCTTT.

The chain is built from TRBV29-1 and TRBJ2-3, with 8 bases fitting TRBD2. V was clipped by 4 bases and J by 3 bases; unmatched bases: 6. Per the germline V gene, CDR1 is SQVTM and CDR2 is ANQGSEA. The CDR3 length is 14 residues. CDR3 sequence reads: CSVGHGGATDTQYF. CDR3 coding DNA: TGCAGCGTTGGTCACGGGGGGGCAACAGATACGCAGTATTTT.

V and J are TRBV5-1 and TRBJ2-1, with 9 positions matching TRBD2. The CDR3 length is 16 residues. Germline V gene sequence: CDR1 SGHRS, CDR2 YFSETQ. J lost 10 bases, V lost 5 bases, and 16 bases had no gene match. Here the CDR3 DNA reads TGCGCCAGCAGTTTCTCGGGGCGGGGGGGCCTAAGGGAGCAGTTCTTC. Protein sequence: CASSFSGRGGLREQFF.

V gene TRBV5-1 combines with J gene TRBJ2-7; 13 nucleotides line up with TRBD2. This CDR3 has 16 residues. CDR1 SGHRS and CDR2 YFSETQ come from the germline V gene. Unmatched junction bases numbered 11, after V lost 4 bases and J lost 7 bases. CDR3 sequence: CASSIPTSGGLGEQYF. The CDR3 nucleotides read TGCGCCAGCAGCATCCCGACTAGCGGGGGGTTGGGAGAGCAGTACTTC.

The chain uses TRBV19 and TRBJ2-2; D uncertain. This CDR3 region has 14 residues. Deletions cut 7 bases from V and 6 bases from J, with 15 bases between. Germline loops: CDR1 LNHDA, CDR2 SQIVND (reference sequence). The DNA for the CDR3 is TGTGCCAGTAACCAGCTAAGTAGCTCCGGGGAGCTGTTTTTT. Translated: CASNQLSSSGELFF.

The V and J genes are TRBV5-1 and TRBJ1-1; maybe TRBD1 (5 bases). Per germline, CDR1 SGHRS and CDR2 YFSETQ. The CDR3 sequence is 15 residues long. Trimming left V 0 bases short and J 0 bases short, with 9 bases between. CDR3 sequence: CASSLGTTLNTEAFF. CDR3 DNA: TGCGCCAGCAGCTTGGGGACAACCCTGAACACTGAAGCTTTCTTT.

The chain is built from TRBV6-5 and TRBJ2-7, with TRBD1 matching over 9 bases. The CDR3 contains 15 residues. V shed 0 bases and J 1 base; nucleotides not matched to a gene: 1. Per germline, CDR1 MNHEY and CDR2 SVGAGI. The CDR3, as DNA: TGTGCCAGCAGTTACTCGGGGACAGGGTCCTACGAGCAGTACTTC. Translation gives CASSYSGTGSYEQYF.

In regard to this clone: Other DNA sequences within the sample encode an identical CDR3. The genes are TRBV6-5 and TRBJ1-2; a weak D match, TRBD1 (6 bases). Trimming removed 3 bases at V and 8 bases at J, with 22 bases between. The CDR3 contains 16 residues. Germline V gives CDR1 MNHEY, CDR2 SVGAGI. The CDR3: CASSYSAGAGAGGYTF. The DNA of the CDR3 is TGTGCCAGCAGTTATTCGGCAGGGGCCGGTGCAGGGGGCTACACCTTC.

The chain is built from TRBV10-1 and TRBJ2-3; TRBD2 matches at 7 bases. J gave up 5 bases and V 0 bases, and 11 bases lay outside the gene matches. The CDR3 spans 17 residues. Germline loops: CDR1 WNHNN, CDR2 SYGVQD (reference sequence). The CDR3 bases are TGCGCCAGCAGTGAGTCGGTACAACCGGGACTAAAAGATACGCAGTATTTT. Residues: CASSESVQPGLKDTQYF.

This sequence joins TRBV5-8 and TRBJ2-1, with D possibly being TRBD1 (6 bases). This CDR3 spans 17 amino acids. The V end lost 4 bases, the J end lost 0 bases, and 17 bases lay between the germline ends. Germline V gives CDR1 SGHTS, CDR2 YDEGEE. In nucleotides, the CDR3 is TGTGCCAGCAGCGGGACACTCCTAGCAGGCTCCTACAATGAGCAGTTCTTC. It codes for CASSGTLLAGSYNEQFF.

The CDR3, as DNA: TGTGCCAGTAACTCCCGGGACAGGAGCTACGAGCAGTACTTC. Protein: CASNSRDRSYEQYF. The V and J genes are TRBV19 and TRBJ2-7; 8 bases match TRBD1. Trimming at V came to 7 bases and at J to 3 bases, leaving 8 bases not matched to a gene. CDR1 is LNHDA and CDR2 is SQIVND in the germline V gene (reference sequence). The length of the CDR3 is 14 residues. Using reference TRBV19 and TRBJ2-7 for the parts outside the CDR3, the full variable domain is DGGITQSPKYLFRKEGQNVTLSCEQNLNHDAMYWYRQDPGQGLRLIYYSQIVNDFQKGDIAEGYSVSREKKESFPLTVTSAQKNPTAFYLCASNSRDRSYEQYFGPGTRLTVT.

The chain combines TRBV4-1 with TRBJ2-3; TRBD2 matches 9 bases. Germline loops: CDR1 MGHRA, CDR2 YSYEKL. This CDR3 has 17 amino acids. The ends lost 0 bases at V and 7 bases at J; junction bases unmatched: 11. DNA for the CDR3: TGCGCCAGCAGCCAAGACAACGGGCGGGGGGGTAGAAATACGCAGTATTTT. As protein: CASSQDNGRGGRNTQYF.

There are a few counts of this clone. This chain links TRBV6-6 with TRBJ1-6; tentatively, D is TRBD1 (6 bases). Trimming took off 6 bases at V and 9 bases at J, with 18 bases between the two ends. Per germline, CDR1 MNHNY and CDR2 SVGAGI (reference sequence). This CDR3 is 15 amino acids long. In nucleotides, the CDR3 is TGTGCCAGCAGAGACGACAGGCCAAGGAGTTCACCCCTCCACTTT. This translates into CASRDDRPRSSPLHF.